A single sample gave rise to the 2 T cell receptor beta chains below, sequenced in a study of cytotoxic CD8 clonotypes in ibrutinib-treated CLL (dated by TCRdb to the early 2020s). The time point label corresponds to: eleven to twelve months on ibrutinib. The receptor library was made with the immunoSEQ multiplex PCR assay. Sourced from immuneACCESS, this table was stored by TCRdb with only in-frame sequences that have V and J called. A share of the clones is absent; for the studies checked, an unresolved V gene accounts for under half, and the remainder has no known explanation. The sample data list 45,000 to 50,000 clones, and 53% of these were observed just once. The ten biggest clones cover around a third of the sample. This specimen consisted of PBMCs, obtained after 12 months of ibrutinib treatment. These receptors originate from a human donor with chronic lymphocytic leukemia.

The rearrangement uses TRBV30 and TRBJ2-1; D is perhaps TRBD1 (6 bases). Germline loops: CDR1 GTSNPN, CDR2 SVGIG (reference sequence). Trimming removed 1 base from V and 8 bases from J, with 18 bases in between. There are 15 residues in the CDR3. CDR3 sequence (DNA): TGTGCCTGGAGTGCAAACAGGGCCTCCTCCCATGAGCAGTTCTTC. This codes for CAWSANRASSHEQFF. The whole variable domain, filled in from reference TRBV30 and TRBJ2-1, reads SQTIHQWPATLVQPVGSPLSLECTVEGTSNPNLYWYRQAAGRGLQLLFYSVGIGQISSEVPQNLSASRPQDRQFILSSKKLLLSDSGFYLCAWSANRASSHEQFFGPGTRLTVL.

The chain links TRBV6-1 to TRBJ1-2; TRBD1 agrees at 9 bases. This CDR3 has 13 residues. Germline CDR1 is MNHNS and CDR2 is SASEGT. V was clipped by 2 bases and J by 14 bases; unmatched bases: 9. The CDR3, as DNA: TGTGCCAGCAGTGAACAGAGGGACAGGGTGCGTACCTTC. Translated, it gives CASSEQRDRVRTF.